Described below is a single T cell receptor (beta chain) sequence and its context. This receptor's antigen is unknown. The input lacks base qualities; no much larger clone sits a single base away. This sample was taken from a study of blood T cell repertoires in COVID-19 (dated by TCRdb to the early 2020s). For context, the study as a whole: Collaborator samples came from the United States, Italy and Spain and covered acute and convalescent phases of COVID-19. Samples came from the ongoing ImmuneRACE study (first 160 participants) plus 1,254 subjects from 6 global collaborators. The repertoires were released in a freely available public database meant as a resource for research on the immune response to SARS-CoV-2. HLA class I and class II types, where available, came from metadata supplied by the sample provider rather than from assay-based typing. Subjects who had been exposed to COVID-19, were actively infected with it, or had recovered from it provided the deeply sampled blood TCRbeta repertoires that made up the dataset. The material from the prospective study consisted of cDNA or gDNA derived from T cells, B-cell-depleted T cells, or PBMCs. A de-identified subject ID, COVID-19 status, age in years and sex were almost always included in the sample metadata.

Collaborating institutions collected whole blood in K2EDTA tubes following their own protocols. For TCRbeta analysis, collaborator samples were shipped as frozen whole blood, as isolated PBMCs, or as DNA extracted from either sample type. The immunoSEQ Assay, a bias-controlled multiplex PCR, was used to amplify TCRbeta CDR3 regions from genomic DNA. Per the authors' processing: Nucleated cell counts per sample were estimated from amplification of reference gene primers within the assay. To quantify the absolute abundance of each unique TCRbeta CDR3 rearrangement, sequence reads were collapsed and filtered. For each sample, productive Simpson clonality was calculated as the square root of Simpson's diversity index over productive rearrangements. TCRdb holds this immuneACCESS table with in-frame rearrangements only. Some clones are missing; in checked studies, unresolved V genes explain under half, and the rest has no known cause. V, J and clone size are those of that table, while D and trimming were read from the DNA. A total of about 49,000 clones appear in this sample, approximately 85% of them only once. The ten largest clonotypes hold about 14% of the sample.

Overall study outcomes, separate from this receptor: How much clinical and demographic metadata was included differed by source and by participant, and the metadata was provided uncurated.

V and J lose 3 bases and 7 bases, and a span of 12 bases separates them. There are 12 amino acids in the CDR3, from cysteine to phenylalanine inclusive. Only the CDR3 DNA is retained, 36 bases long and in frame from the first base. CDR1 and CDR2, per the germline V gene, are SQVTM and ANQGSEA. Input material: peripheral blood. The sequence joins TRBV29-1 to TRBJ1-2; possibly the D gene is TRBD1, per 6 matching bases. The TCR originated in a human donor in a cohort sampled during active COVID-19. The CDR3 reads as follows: CSVDGGGFGYTF. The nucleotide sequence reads TGCAGCGTTGATGGGGGCGGGTTTGGCTACACCTTC.